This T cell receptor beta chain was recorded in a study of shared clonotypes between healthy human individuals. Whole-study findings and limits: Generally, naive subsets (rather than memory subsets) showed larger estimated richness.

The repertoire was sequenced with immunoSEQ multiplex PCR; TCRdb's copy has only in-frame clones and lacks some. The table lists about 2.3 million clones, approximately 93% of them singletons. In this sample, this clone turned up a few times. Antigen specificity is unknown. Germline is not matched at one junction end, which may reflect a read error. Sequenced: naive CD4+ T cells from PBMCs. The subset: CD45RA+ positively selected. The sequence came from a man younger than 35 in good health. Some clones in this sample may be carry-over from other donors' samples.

The DNA for the CDR3 is TGTGCCTGGAGTGTAAAGGGCCATGTTTCATTC. It specifies CAWSVKGHVSF. The gene calls are TRBV30 and TRBJ1-2; D call uncertain. The germline V gene has CDR1 GTSNPN and CDR2 SVGIG (reference sequence). The CDR3 runs to 11 residues.